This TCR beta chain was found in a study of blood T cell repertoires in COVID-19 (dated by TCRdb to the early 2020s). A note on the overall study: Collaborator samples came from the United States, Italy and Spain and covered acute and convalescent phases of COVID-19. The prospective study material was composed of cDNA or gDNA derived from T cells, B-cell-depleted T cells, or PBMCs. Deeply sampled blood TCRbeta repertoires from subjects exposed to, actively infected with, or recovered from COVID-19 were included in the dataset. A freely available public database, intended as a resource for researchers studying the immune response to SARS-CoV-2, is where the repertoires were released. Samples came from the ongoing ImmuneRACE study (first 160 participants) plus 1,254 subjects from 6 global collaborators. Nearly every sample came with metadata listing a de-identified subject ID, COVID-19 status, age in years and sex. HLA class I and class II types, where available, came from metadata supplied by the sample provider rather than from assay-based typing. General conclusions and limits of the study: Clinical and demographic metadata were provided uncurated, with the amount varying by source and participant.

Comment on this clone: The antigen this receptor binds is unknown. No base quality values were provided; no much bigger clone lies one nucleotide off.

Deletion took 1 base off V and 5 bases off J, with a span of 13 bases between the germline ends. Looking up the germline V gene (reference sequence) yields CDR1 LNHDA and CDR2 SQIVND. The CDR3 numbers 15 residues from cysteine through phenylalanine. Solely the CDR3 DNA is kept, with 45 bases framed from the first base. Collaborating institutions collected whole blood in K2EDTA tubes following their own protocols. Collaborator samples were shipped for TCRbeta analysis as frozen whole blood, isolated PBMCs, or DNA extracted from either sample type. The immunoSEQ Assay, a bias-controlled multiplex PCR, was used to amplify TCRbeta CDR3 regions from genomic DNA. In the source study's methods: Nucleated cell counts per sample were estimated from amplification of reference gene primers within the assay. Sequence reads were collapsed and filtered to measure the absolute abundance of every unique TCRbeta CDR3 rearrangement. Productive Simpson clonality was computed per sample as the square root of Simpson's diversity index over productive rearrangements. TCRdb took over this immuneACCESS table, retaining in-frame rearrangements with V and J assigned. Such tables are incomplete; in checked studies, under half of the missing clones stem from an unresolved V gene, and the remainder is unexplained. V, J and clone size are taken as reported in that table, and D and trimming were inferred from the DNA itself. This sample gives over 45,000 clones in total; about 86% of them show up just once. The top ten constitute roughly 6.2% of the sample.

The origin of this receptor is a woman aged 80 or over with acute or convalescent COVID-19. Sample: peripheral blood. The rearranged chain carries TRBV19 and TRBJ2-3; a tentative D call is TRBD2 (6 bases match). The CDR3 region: CASSIAHGGLDTQYF. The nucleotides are TGTGCCAGTAGTATAGCTCACGGGGGTTTAGATACGCAGTATTTT.